Below are 21 T cell receptor beta chains sequenced from a single sample in a study of Tregs in tolerant kidney transplant recipients. The table came from immunoSEQ multiplex PCR; TCRdb's copy has only in-frame clones and leaves some out. The table shows about 87,000 clones, with over 85% occurring only once. The sample was CD4+ T cells from blood, taken before the transplant. These receptors came from a human donor who received a combined kidney and bone marrow transplant.

This sequence joins TRBV29-1 and TRBJ2-1, with 10 bases matching TRBD2. The germline gives CDR1 SQVTM, CDR2 ANQGSEA. CDR3 size: 14 residues. J gave up 6 bases and V 4 bases, and 6 bases lay outside the gene matches. The DNA for the CDR3 is TGCAGCGTTGGAGGGCTAGCGGGAGTCAATGAGCAGTTCTTC. Translating gives CSVGGLAGVNEQFF.

The chain is built from TRBV6-5 and TRBJ1-2; weak D call: TRBD1 (5 bases). The germline gives CDR1 MNHEY, CDR2 SVGAGI. The CDR3 runs to 11 residues. V lost 10 bases, J lost 9 bases, and 15 bases lay in between. CDR3 nucleotides: TGTGCCACACGCAGAGCAGGGAGCTACACCTTC. Protein product: CATRRAGSYTF.

This clone was observed once. CDR3 loop: CASSLIGGQGAGGYTF. For the CDR3, the DNA is TGTGCCAGCAGCTTAATAGGAGGACAGGGGGCGGGAGGCTACACCTTC. V gene TRBV7-8 combines with J gene TRBJ1-2; 11 bases are shared with TRBD1. Germline lookup yields CDR1 SGHVS and CDR2 FQNEAQ. V shed 2 bases, J shed 8 bases, and the junction held 10 bases outside the gene matches. The CDR3 has 16 residues.

The chain joins TRBV15 to TRBJ1-1; 9 nucleotides match TRBD1. The germline gives CDR1 LNHNV, CDR2 YYDKDF (reference sequence). The CDR3 contains 14 residues. The ends lost 3 bases at V and 10 bases at J; junction bases unmatched: 9. CDR3 DNA sequence: TGTGCCACCAGCAGGACAGGACAGGGGATGGGAGCTTTCTTT. Translation gives CATSRTGQGMGAFF.

The chain recombines TRBV5-4 with TRBJ2-7; no reliable D call. The germline V gene encodes CDR1 SGHNT and CDR2 YYREEE (reference sequence). The CDR3 is 13 residues long. V lost 0 bases, J lost 6 bases, and 10 bases lay in between. DNA of the CDR3: TGTGCCAGCAGCTTGGACAGCTTGGGCGAGCAGTACTTC. Translation gives CASSLDSLGEQYF.

The genes are TRBV4-1 and TRBJ1-2, with D possibly matching TRBD1 (6 bases). Germline V gene sequence: CDR1 MGHRA, CDR2 YSYEKL. V was pared by 0 bases and J by 8 bases, with 10 bases between. The CDR3 totals 13 residues. Here the CDR3 DNA reads TGCGCCAGCAGCCAAGAAACAGGGCTCGGCTACACCTTC. Amino acids: CASSQETGLGYTF.

In DNA, the CDR3 is TGTGCTAGTGGTTTGGTAGGGACAGGGGGAAATCAGCCCCAGCATTTT. It translates to CASGLVGTGGNQPQHF. The rearrangement uses TRBV12-5 and TRBJ1-5, with 11 nucleotides matching TRBD1. This CDR3 is built from 16 residues. The V gene's germline CDR1 is LGHNT and CDR2 FRNRAP. J was trimmed by 4 bases and V by 0 bases; bases with no gene match: 2.

This rearrangement joins TRBV28 to TRBJ2-2, with D maybe TRBD2 (6 bases). V was shortened by 4 bases and J by 5 bases, with 11 bases between the two germline ends. The germline gives CDR1 MDHEN, CDR2 SYDVKM. This CDR3 is built from 14 residues. The CDR3 DNA reads TGTGCCAGCAGTTCTGGGGGGTGGACCGGGGAGCTGTTTTTT. Translated, it gives CASSSGGWTGELFF.

The chain couples TRBV5-1 to TRBJ2-3, with 11 bases identical to TRBD1. With 1 base clipped from V and 4 bases from J, the junction kept 14 bases outside the gene matches. This CDR3 region has 19 residues. The germline V gene encodes CDR1 SGHRS and CDR2 YFSETQ. The CDR3 DNA sequence: TGCGCCAGCAGCTTGAGGGACAGGGGGTACCCCATTAGGGCAGATACGCAGTATTTT. Translation: CASSLRDRGYPIRADTQYF. Together with reference TRBV5-1 and TRBJ2-3, the CDR3 gives the full variable domain: KAGVTQTPRYLIKTRGQQVTLSCSPISGHRSVSWYQQTPGQGLQFLFEYFSETQRNKGNFPGRFSGRQFSNSRSEMNVSTLELGDSALYLCASSLRDRGYPIRADTQYFGPGTRLTVL.

The J gene is TRBJ2-1, the V gene TRBV18; TRBD2 aligns across 7 bases. The CDR3 contains 16 residues. The ends lost 6 bases at V and 7 bases at J; junction bases unmatched: 15. Germline assignment: CDR1 KGHSH and CDR2 LQKENI. The CDR3 here is CASSVGGQRGRNEQFF. The CDR3 coding sequence is TGTGCCAGCTCGGTAGGAGGTCAGCGGGGCCGAAATGAGCAGTTCTTC.

The chain combines TRBV9 with TRBJ1-1; no clear D. Germline values: CDR1 SGDLS, CDR2 YYNGEE. V lost 0 bases to trimming and J lost 0 bases, with 27 bases between them. The CDR3 length is 21 residues. The CDR3 protein is CASSVALRRFRNLPMNTEAFF. CDR3 nucleotides: TGTGCCAGCAGCGTAGCCCTTCGGAGATTCCGAAATCTCCCCATGAACACTGAAGCTTTCTTT.

The chain employs TRBV6-4 and TRBJ2-2, with D possibly being TRBD2 (5 bases). Per the germline V gene, CDR1 is MRHNA and CDR2 is SNTAGT. V dropped 6 bases and J dropped 3 bases, with 14 bases sitting between them. This CDR3 spans 15 amino acids. CDR3 DNA sequence: TGTGCCAGCAGCACGGACGGAGGTGACACCGGGGAGCTGTTTTTT. This codes for CASSTDGGDTGELFF.

The chain employs TRBV7-2 and TRBJ2-1; the match to TRBD1 covers 9 bases. V lost 7 bases to trimming and J lost 10 bases; unmatched junction nucleotides: 14. The CDR3 length is 15 residues. Germline V CDR1 and CDR2: SGHTA, FQGNSA. CDR3 DNA sequence: TGTGCCAGCACCTTGACAGGGGGACGCAACATGGAGCAGTTCTTC. Encoded protein: CASTLTGGRNMEQFF. The full variable domain, in which reference TRBV7-2 and TRBJ2-1 provide the parts outside the CDR3, is GAGVSQSPSNKVTEKGKDVELRCDPISGHTALYWYRQSLGQGLEFLIYFQGNSAPDKSGLPSDRFSAERTGGSVSTLTIQRTQQEDSAVYLCASTLTGGRNMEQFFGPGTRLTVL.

V and J are TRBV4-3 and TRBJ2-2; a weak D match, TRBD2 (6 bases). Germline CDR1 is LGHNA and CDR2 is YSLEER. The length of the CDR3 is 16 residues. The V end was cut by 0 bases, the J end by 4 bases, with 12 bases between. The CDR3 bases are TGCGCCAGCAGCCAAGATTGGGGGGAGGTCACCGGGGAGCTGTTTTTT. Protein sequence: CASSQDWGEVTGELFF.

The rearrangement joins TRBV5-1 to TRBJ2-7; 8 nucleotides align to TRBD1. Per the germline V gene, CDR1 is SGHRS and CDR2 is YFSETQ. This CDR3 spans 12 amino acids. V was pared by 3 bases and J by 9 bases, with 5 bases of the junction left unmatched. The CDR3 reads CASSSQGVGQYF. The CDR3 nucleotides are TGCGCCAGCAGCTCACAGGGGGTCGGGCAGTACTTC.

J is TRBJ2-7 and V is TRBV30; D perhaps matches TRBD1 (6 bases). The CDR3 contains 11 residues. Deletions cut 5 bases from V and 3 bases from J, with 8 bases between. The germline V gene has CDR1 GTSNPN and CDR2 SVGIG (reference sequence). CDR3 nucleotide sequence: TGTGCCTGGGACAGGAGCTACGAGCAGTACTTC. It codes for CAWDRSYEQYF.

The chain joins TRBV27 to TRBJ2-1; 7 bases agree with TRBD1. From germline, CDR1 is MNHEY and CDR2 SMNVEV (reference sequence). The CDR3 spans 17 residues. Unmatched junction bases numbered 12, after V lost 3 bases and J lost 4 bases. CDR3: CASSFFGFGQEYNEQFF. Written as DNA, the CDR3 is TGTGCCAGCAGTTTCTTTGGTTTTGGACAGGAGTACAATGAGCAGTTCTTC.

The CDR3 loop reads CASSLGAGRAYEQYF. CDR3 bases: TGTGCCAGCAGCTTAGGAGCGGGAAGGGCCTACGAGCAGTACTTC. The chain recombines TRBV7-7 with TRBJ2-7; TRBD2 aligns across 7 bases. The CDR3 runs 15 residues. Germline V lookup: CDR1 SSHAT, CDR2 FNYEAQ (reference sequence). V lost 1 base and J lost 2; bases outside the gene matches: 5.

The rearrangement joins TRBV18 to TRBJ2-3, with 10 bases aligning to TRBD1. Per germline, CDR1 KGHSH and CDR2 LQKENI. CDR3 length equals 16 residues. Trimming cost V 3 bases and J 0 bases; bases outside gene matches: 3. The CDR3 reads CASSPGQGRSTDTQYF. The CDR3 DNA sequence: TGTGCCAGCTCACCGGGACAGGGGCGAAGCACAGATACGCAGTATTTT.

The CDR3, as DNA: TGTGCCAGCAGCGTAGGGGCTGAAGAGACCCAGTACTTC. It yields the protein CASSVGAEETQYF. The chain couples TRBV9 to TRBJ2-5, with D hard to call. Between the trimmed V and J ends, which lost 0 bases and 3 bases, there was a span of 6 bases. CDR3 length: 13 residues. The germline CDR1 and CDR2 sequences are SGDLS and YYNGEE.

On this clone itself: A read error may account for a junction end that differs from germline. V is TRBV2 and J is TRBJ2-7; tentative D call: TRBD2 (5 bases). The CDR3 sequence is 13 residues long. Germline CDR1 is SNHLY and CDR2 is FYNNEI. This chain's CDR3 is CASRLGIAYGQYF. CDR3 bases: TGTGCCAGCAGGCTCGGGATCGCCTACGGGCAGTACTTC.